Each of the 21 T cell receptor beta chains below was sequenced from the same sample in a study of TIL therapy for anti-PD-1-resistant metastatic lung cancer (dated by TCRdb to the early 2020s). The immunoSEQ v3 hsTCRB kit was used to amplify TCR beta CDR3 regions from genomic DNA through bias-controlled multiplex PCR. Drawn from immuneACCESS, this table holds only the in-frame rearrangements with V and J called that TCRdb kept. Clones are partly lost; checked studies trace under half to an unresolved V gene and leave the rest unexplained. The sample table contains 50,000 or so clones; only one count was recorded for less than 85% of them. The ten biggest clones cover more than 5% of the sample. The time point tag for this specimen amounts to: pre-treatment sample, taken before nivolumab and TIL therapy. Baseline tumor samples were excised metastases, mostly pleural nodules or supraclavicular lymph nodes, from the same resection used to grow TIL.

The sample in question was tumor tissue, obtained at baseline. These receptors all come from a person aged 25 to 85 with non-small cell lung cancer.

The V call is TRBV11-1, the J call TRBJ2-5, with a possible D match to TRBD1 (6 bases). There are 15 residues in the CDR3. Germline V lookup: CDR1 SGHAT, CDR2 FQDESV (reference sequence). The V end lost 6 bases, the J end lost 5 bases, and 19 bases lay between the germline ends. The CDR3 protein is CASRSTGTTDETQYF. The CDR3 DNA reads TGTGCCAGCAGGTCAACCGGGACAACTGACGAGACCCAGTACTTC.

The chain carries TRBV7-9 and TRBJ1-1; a weak D match, TRBD1 (5 bases). The CDR3 runs 15 residues. Germline CDR1 and CDR2: SEHNR and FQNEAQ (reference sequence). The germline V and J ends were trimmed by 5 bases and 1 base, with 14 bases remaining between them. For the CDR3, the DNA is TGTGCCAGCAGCGCACCAGGGTACCCGAACACTGAAGCTTTCTTT. It translates to CASSAPGYPNTEAFF.

The chain links TRBV19 to TRBJ2-4; 13 bases match TRBD2. This CDR3 is built from 16 residues. The V gene's germline CDR1 is LNHDA and CDR2 SQIVND (reference sequence). The V gene end was trimmed by 1 base and the J gene end by 4 bases; junction bases not matched to a gene: 1. Here the CDR3 reads CASSIVGLAGKNIQYF. CDR3 bases: TGTGCCAGTAGTATAGTGGGACTAGCGGGGAAAAACATTCAGTACTTC.

This clone was counted only a few times. This chain's CDR3 is CASSLQQGAAGANVLTF. CDR3 DNA sequence: TGTGCCAGTAGTTTGCAACAGGGGGCCGCTGGGGCCAACGTCCTGACTTTC. The V call is TRBV19, the J call TRBJ2-6, with 9 bases lining up with TRBD1. Germline lookup yields CDR1 LNHDA and CDR2 SQIVND (reference sequence). J lost 2 bases, V lost 5 bases, and 7 bases had no gene match. The CDR3 consists of 17 residues. Using reference TRBV19 and TRBJ2-6 for the parts outside the CDR3, the full variable domain is DGGITQSPKYLFRKEGQNVTLSCEQNLNHDAMYWYRQDPGQGLRLIYYSQIVNDFQKGDIAEGYSVSREKKESFPLTVTSAQKNPTAFYLCASSLQQGAAGANVLTFGAGSRLTVL.

This chain links TRBV11-2 with TRBJ1-6; D call uncertain. The CDR3 runs 15 residues. V lost 5 bases and J lost 6, with 14 bases in between. The germline V gene has CDR1 SGHAT and CDR2 FQNNGV. DNA of the CDR3: TGTGCCAGCAGCCAAGAGAGTAAGAGTAATTCACCCCTCCACTTT. Its translation: CASSQESKSNSPLHF. Together with reference TRBV11-2 and TRBJ1-6, the CDR3 gives the full variable domain: EAGVAQSPRYKIIEKRQSVAFWCNPISGHATLYWYQQILGQGPKLLIQFQNNGVVDDSQLPKDRFSAERLKGVDSTLKIQPAKLEDSAVYLCASSQESKSNSPLHFGNGTRLTVT.

The CDR3 protein is CASSLTGPTNEKLFF. The CDR3 DNA follows: TGCGCCAGCAGCTTGACAGGGCCAACTAATGAAAAACTGTTTTTT. The V and J genes are TRBV5-1 and TRBJ1-4; tentatively, D is TRBD1 (6 bases). Germline loops: CDR1 SGHRS, CDR2 YFSETQ. Trimming removed 1 base at V and 0 bases at J, with 7 bases between. The CDR3 length is 15 residues.

V and J are TRBV7-2 and TRBJ1-5, with D unresolved. The germline V gene has CDR1 SGHTA and CDR2 FQGNSA. Trimming took 2 bases from V and 3 from J, leaving 5 bases between them. This CDR3 is built from 13 residues. This CDR3 reads CASSLRTNQPQHF. The CDR3 DNA reads as TGTGCCAGCAGCTTACGGACCAATCAGCCCCAGCATTTT.

This chain uses TRBV19 with TRBJ1-2, with 7 positions matching TRBD1. The germline V gene encodes CDR1 LNHDA and CDR2 SQIVND (reference sequence). With V trimmed by 10 bases and J by 2 bases, 7 bases remained unmatched. The CDR3 has 13 amino acids. Here the CDR3 DNA reads TGTGCCACCGACAGGGTAACAAACTATGGCTACACCTTC. Translating gives CATDRVTNYGYTF.

In its sample, this clone was seen a few times. The chain links TRBV5-6 to TRBJ1-2, with D maybe TRBD1 (6 bases). V lost 0 bases and J lost 3, with 12 bases in between. Per the germline V gene, CDR1 is SGHDT and CDR2 is YYEEEE. The CDR3 length is 15 residues. CDR3 DNA: TGTGCCAGCAGCTTGGCCCAGGGGATAGACTATGGCTACACCTTC. Protein product: CASSLAQGIDYGYTF.

This clone was recorded many times. The rearrangement joins TRBV7-2 to TRBJ1-3; D is ambiguous. Trimming removed 4 bases from V and 5 bases from J, with 6 bases in between. The CDR3 has 12 amino acids. Per germline, CDR1 SGHTA and CDR2 FQGNSA. The CDR3 nucleotides read TGTGCCAGCAGCTCGGAGAGAAACACCATATATTTT. This encodes CASSSERNTIYF.

The chain recombines TRBV19 with TRBJ1-1; 8 bases are shared with TRBD1. Trimming removed 7 bases from V and 4 bases from J; junction bases left unmatched: 8. The V gene's germline CDR1 is LNHDA and CDR2 SQIVND (reference sequence). The CDR3 totals 14 residues. CDR3 region: CASTLQGVGTEAFF. CDR3 DNA: TGTGCCAGTACCCTACAGGGGGTGGGCACTGAAGCTTTCTTT. The full variable domain, in which reference TRBV19 and TRBJ1-1 provide the parts outside the CDR3, is DGGITQSPKYLFRKEGQNVTLSCEQNLNHDAMYWYRQDPGQGLRLIYYSQIVNDFQKGDIAEGYSVSREKKESFPLTVTSAQKNPTAFYLCASTLQGVGTEAFFGQGTRLTVV.

V gene TRBV10-3 combines with J gene TRBJ1-4; D call uncertain. Trimming removed 2 bases from V and 5 bases from J, with 6 bases in between. This CDR3 contains 13 residues. Germline lookup yields CDR1 ENHRY and CDR2 SYGVKD. The CDR3 DNA is TGTGCCATCAGTGAGGGGCCAAATGAAAAACTGTTTTTT. Protein product: CAISEGPNEKLFF.

The chain has TRBV30 and TRBJ2-5, with D perhaps matching TRBD1 (6 bases). The CDR3 is 11 amino acids. V lost 2 bases and J lost 9, with 10 bases in between. CDR1 is GTSNPN, CDR2 SVGIG, per germline (reference sequence). Here the CDR3 reads CAWSLSGAQYF. CDR3 sequence (DNA): TGTGCCTGGAGTCTTTCAGGGGCCCAGTACTTC.

The chain combines TRBV18 with TRBJ2-7; D may be TRBD1 (5 bases). Trimming removed 2 bases at V and 2 bases at J, with 13 bases between. CDR3 length equals 15 residues. Germline lookup yields CDR1 KGHSH and CDR2 LQKENI. CDR3 nucleotide sequence: TGTGCCAGCTCACCAGAATCTACCAGGGCCTACGAGCAGTACTTC. This encodes CASSPESTRAYEQYF.

The chain employs TRBV27 and TRBJ2-1; TRBD2 aligns across 8 bases. The ends lost 5 bases at V and 8 bases at J; junction bases unmatched: 5. There are 13 residues in the CDR3. The V gene's germline CDR1 is MNHEY and CDR2 SMNVEV (reference sequence). Here the CDR3 reads CASSLRGGHEQFF. The CDR3 coding sequence is TGTGCCAGCAGTCTTCGGGGGGGCCATGAGCAGTTCTTC.

The chain joins TRBV5-4 to TRBJ1-1; D is undetermined. CDR1 SGHNT and CDR2 YYREEE come from the germline V gene (reference sequence). This CDR3 is built from 12 residues. The V end lost 4 bases, the J end lost 13 bases, and 17 bases lay between the germline ends. CDR3 in amino acids: CASSPQREVYFF. The CDR3 DNA sequence: TGTGCCAGCAGCCCCCAGAGAGAGGTTTATTTCTTT.

The chain couples TRBV11-3 to TRBJ1-1, with a tentative D call TRBD1 (6 bases). The CDR3 covers 15 residues. CDR1 and CDR2 from the germline V gene are SGHNT and YENEEA. Trimming took off 1 base at V and 1 base at J, with 10 bases between the two ends. The CDR3 reads CASSLGVGGNTEAFF. CDR3 sequence (DNA): TGTGCCAGCAGCTTAGGAGTAGGGGGGAACACTGAAGCTTTCTTT.

This rearrangement joins TRBV21-1 to TRBJ1-2. TRBV21-1 is tagged as a pseudogene. The CDR3 totals 17 residues. CDR3 DNA: TGTGCCGGGAATTGGGGGGTTCAGCGGGGCCCCCTCTATGGCTACACCTTC. This sequence encodes CAGNWGVQRGPLYGYTF.

This clone showed up just a few times. The chain has TRBV11-3 and TRBJ1-1, with D perhaps TRBD1 (6 bases). The V end was cut by 4 bases, the J end by 5 bases, with 17 bases between. The CDR3 extends over 15 amino acids. The germline V gene has CDR1 SGHNT and CDR2 YENEEA. The CDR3 region is CASSSGMTGTTEAFF. The CDR3 DNA sequence: TGTGCCAGCAGCTCGGGCATGACAGGCACGACTGAAGCTTTCTTT.

This chain connects TRBV5-1 to TRBJ2-5; TRBD2 matches 13 bases. CDR1 and CDR2 (germline): SGHRS, YFSETQ. The length of the CDR3 is 15 residues. V was clipped by 4 bases and J by 5 bases; unmatched bases: 5. CDR3 sequence: CASSGGLAGRETQYF. CDR3 nucleotides: TGCGCCAGCAGCGGGGGACTAGCGGGACGGGAGACCCAGTACTTC.

The J gene is TRBJ1-1, the V gene TRBV6-6; D gene ambiguous. Trimming removed 2 bases at V and 1 base at J, with 2 bases between. Germline V gene data show CDR1 as MNHNY and CDR2 as SVGAGI (reference sequence). The CDR3 runs to 12 residues. CDR3 protein: CASSYQNTEAFF. The CDR3 DNA reads TGTGCCAGCAGTTACCAGAACACTGAAGCTTTCTTT.